The next 7 T cell receptor beta chains were all read from a single sample in a study of T-cell reconstitution after alpha-beta-depleted transplantation in children. The library targeted TCRbeta and was prepared with unique molecular identifiers. TCRdb called the PCR reads again in MiXCR, with one record for every CDR3 protein. This table has about 540,000 distinct CDR3 sequences, approximately 20% appearing once. Source: PBMCs from the stem cell graft donor, taken from the stem cell graft. These receptors originate from a human donor who donated a stem cell graft to a child with acute lymphoblastic leukemia.

The J gene is TRBJ1-3, the V gene TRBV7-9; TRBD1 matches at 8 bases. Germline trimming cut 5 bases from V and 2 bases from J; bases unmatched to any gene: 11. Germline V CDR1 and CDR2: SEHNR, FQNEAQ (reference sequence). The length of the CDR3 is 17 residues. The CDR3 region has the DNA TGTGCCAGCAGCGAGTACGGGGCAGGGGGCACTGGAAACACCATATATTTT. It encodes CASSEYGAGGTGNTIYF.

This clonotype was picked up a small number of times. The rearrangement uses TRBV20-1 and TRBJ2-7, with D perhaps given as TRBD1 or TRBD2 (7 bases each). In germline, CDR1 is DFQATT, CDR2 SNEGSKA (reference sequence). V was clipped by 5 bases and J by 4 bases, with 18 bases between them. The CDR3 contains 14 residues. CDR3 residues: CSAEDREGSYEQYF. DNA for the CDR3: TGCAGTGCTGAAGACAGGGAGGGATCATACGAGCAGTACTTC.

The V gene is TRBV4-1, the J gene TRBJ2-7; maybe TRBD1 (5 bases). This CDR3 has 16 residues. Trimming removed 1 base from V and 2 bases from J, with 15 bases in between. Looked up from germline, CDR1 is MGHRA and CDR2 is YSYEKL. In nucleotides, the CDR3 is TGCGCCAGCAGCCAAGTTACCCAGGGCAGACCCTACGAGCAGTACTTC. It codes for CASSQVTQGRPYEQYF.

V and J are TRBV29-1 and TRBJ2-2; D is unclear. The CDR3 is 15 residues long. Germline V gene data show CDR1 as SQVTM and CDR2 as ANQGSEA. Trimming shortened V by 0 bases and J by 5 bases, and 13 bases separated the two germline ends. CDR3 sequence (DNA): TGCAGCGTTGAAGACAGGAAGAGGCCAACCGGGGAGCTGTTTTTT. It translates to CSVEDRKRPTGELFF.

The rearrangement uses TRBV2 and TRBJ2-7, with 7 bases identical to TRBD1. The CDR3 runs 16 residues. Germline assignment: CDR1 SNHLY and CDR2 FYNNEI. With V trimmed by 8 bases and J by 3 bases, 16 bases remained unmatched. For the CDR3, the DNA is TGTGCCAGCGGACGGATTGGACAGGAGGAATTCTACGAGCAGTACTTC. Protein: CASGRIGQEEFYEQYF. The full variable domain, completed using reference TRBV2 and TRBJ2-7, is EPEVTQTPSHQVTQMGQEVILRCVPISNHLYFYWYRQILGQKVEFLVSFYNNEISEKSEIFDDQFSVERPDGSNFTLKIRSTKLEDSAMYFCASGRIGQEEFYEQYFGPGTRLTVT.

Of note for this clonotype: A read error may be the cause here, since a much bigger clone is one base away. Since the CDR3 does not end with the conserved phenylalanine or tryptophan, this likely comes from a read error. This sequence joins TRBV3-1 and TRBJ2-7; D could derive from TRBD1 or TRBD2 (5 bases each). CDR1 is LGHDT and CDR2 is YNNKEL in the germline V gene (reference sequence). This CDR3 has 13 amino acids. Trimming removed 4 bases at V and 2 bases at J, with 9 bases between. For the CDR3, the DNA is TGTGCCAGCAGCCCGGGACCTGCCTACGAGCAGTACTCC. Protein sequence: CASSPGPAYEQYS.

This clonotype was detected a few times. The rearrangement uses TRBV20-1 and TRBJ2-1; 12 bases align to TRBD2. The CDR3 runs 19 residues. V lost 1 base to trimming and J lost 0 bases; unmatched junction nucleotides: 10. The germline CDR1 and CDR2 sequences are DFQATT and SNEGSKA (reference sequence). The DNA for the CDR3 is TGCAGTGCTAGAGCCCAGTGGACTAGCGGGAAGAGCTCCTACAATGAGCAGTTCTTC. Its protein product is CSARAQWTSGKSSYNEQFF.